These 14 T cell receptor beta chains were sequenced from one sample in a study of cytomegalovirus exposure and HLA in healthy donors. The PCR used 60 Vbeta and 13 Jbeta primers. The data were produced by immunoSEQ multiplex PCR, yet TCRdb's version contains in-frame clones alone and is incomplete. Of 180,000 or so clones listed, just over 75% are singletons. The sample comprised PBMCs. The receptors here all came from a man aged 18 to 30 in good health and CMV-seronegative.

The genes are TRBV7-9 and TRBJ1-1, with 8 bases lining up with TRBD1. Losses at the gene ends were 3 bases for V and 12 bases for J; bases not matched to a gene: 9. The V gene's germline CDR1 is SEHNR and CDR2 FQNEAQ (reference sequence). This CDR3 is 13 amino acids long. CDR3 DNA: TGTGCCAGCAGCTTCCCAGGACAGGGAATAACTTTCTTT. As protein: CASSFPGQGITFF.

V is TRBV4-2 and J is TRBJ2-3, with TRBD2 identical over 8 bases. This CDR3 comprises 18 residues. Looked up from germline, CDR1 is LGHNA and CDR2 is YNFKEQ. V dropped 1 base and J dropped 2; count of bases not matched to a gene: 11. The CDR3: CASSQGSGDSGTTDTQYF. CDR3 nucleotides: TGTGCCAGCAGCCAAGGTTCAGGGGATAGCGGGACCACAGATACGCAGTATTTT.

The J gene is TRBJ2-3, the V gene TRBV6-5; 9 nucleotides align to TRBD2. This CDR3 is built from 16 residues. Germline V CDR1 and CDR2: MNHEY, SVGAGI. V trimming: 1 base; J trimming: 0 bases; junction bases outside the gene matches: 2. The CDR3 reads CASSYWRGGSTDTQYF. CDR3 nucleotides: TGTGCCAGCAGTTACTGGCGGGGGGGCAGCACAGATACGCAGTATTTT.

J is TRBJ2-7 and V is TRBV6-6; 8 bases agree with TRBD2. The CDR3 spans 16 residues. Germline V lookup: CDR1 MNHNY, CDR2 SVGAGI (reference sequence). V shed 2 bases and J 2 bases; nucleotides not matched to a gene: 8. CDR3 sequence reads: CASSYPPGGITYEQYF. Here the CDR3 DNA reads TGTGCCAGCAGTTACCCTCCGGGGGGGATAACCTACGAGCAGTACTTC.

The rearrangement uses TRBV27 and TRBJ1-5; D might be TRBD1 (6 bases). CDR1 MNHEY and CDR2 SMNVEV come from the germline V gene (reference sequence). CDR3 length equals 13 residues. Trimming left V 6 bases short and J 10 bases short, with 16 bases between. This chain's CDR3 is CASSRAGGRPQHF. Here the CDR3 DNA reads TGTGCCAGCAGCCGGGCTGGGGGCCGTCCCCAGCATTTT.

This clone was observed a handful of times. The chain is built from TRBV10-3 and TRBJ2-3; TRBD2 matches 8 bases. The CDR3 sequence is 13 residues long. V dropped 7 bases and J dropped 3; count of bases not matched to a gene: 3. Germline values: CDR1 ENHRY, CDR2 SYGVKD. The CDR3 nucleotides read TGTGCCATCATGGCGGGAGGAACAGATACGCAGTATTTT. This gives the protein CAIMAGGTDTQYF.

This chain uses TRBV18 with TRBJ2-7; TRBD1 is a possible D gene (6 bases). In germline, CDR1 is KGHSH, CDR2 LQKENI. Trimming removed 3 bases at V and 3 bases at J, with 15 bases between. The CDR3 has 15 amino acids. For the CDR3, the DNA is TGTGCCAGCTCACCCGCAGGGGTGTTAGACTACGAGCAGTACTTC. Protein: CASSPAGVLDYEQYF.

This chain connects TRBV25-1 to TRBJ2-1; 10 bases are a match to TRBD2. V shed 2 bases, J shed 0 bases, and the junction held 4 bases outside the gene matches. CDR3 size: 17 residues. Germline loops: CDR1 MGHDK, CDR2 SYGVNS. The CDR3 nucleotides read TGTGCCAGCAGTGAACTGACTAGCGGGTCCTCCTACAATGAGCAGTTCTTC. This sequence encodes CASSELTSGSSYNEQFF.

The chain is built from TRBV7-2 and TRBJ2-7; a possible D gene is TRBD2 (5 bases). Germline V CDR1 and CDR2: SGHTA, FQGNSA. Trimming took off 3 bases at V and 4 bases at J, with 7 bases between the two ends. There are 12 residues in the CDR3. The CDR3 region is CASSLSGYEQYF. As DNA, the CDR3 is TGTGCCAGCAGCTTGAGCGGTTACGAGCAGTACTTC.

The gene calls are TRBV11-2 and TRBJ2-2; D possibly corresponds to TRBD2 (5 bases). This CDR3 is built from 13 residues. Trimming removed 7 bases at V and 5 bases at J, with 11 bases between. CDR1 and CDR2 (germline): SGHAT, FQNNGV. The chain's CDR3 is CASTRTGTGELFF. DNA for the CDR3: TGTGCCAGCACGCGGACTGGAACCGGGGAGCTGTTTTTT. Filled out from reference TRBV11-2 and TRBJ2-2, the complete variable domain reads EAGVAQSPRYKIIEKRQSVAFWCNPISGHATLYWYQQILGQGPKLLIQFQNNGVVDDSQLPKDRFSAERLKGVDSTLKIQPAKLEDSAVYLCASTRTGTGELFFGEGSRLTVL.

CDR3 protein: CASIGGTGTEAFF. As DNA, the CDR3 is TGTGCCAGCATTGGGGGCACGGGCACTGAAGCTTTCTTT. This chain uses TRBV6-6 with TRBJ1-1, with a weak D call TRBD1 (6 bases). The germline V gene has CDR1 MNHNY and CDR2 SVGAGI (reference sequence). V lost 7 bases and J lost 4, with 13 bases in between. The CDR3 length is 13 residues.

This rearrangement joins TRBV19 to TRBJ1-5; weak D call: TRBD1 (6 bases). Trimming removed 6 bases from V and 3 bases from J, with 9 bases in between. Germline V gene lookup returns CDR1 LNHDA and CDR2 SQIVND (reference sequence). The CDR3 consists of 13 residues. CDR3 sequence: CASRGQVNQPQHF. For the CDR3, the DNA is TGTGCCAGTAGGGGACAAGTCAATCAGCCCCAGCATTTT.

This chain joins TRBV6-5 and TRBJ1-5; no definite D call. The V gene's germline CDR1 is MNHEY and CDR2 SVGAGI. Trimming took 3 bases from V and 2 from J, leaving 8 bases between them. The CDR3 length is 14 residues. CDR3: CASSYKSGNQPQHF. CDR3 DNA: TGTGCCAGCAGTTATAAGTCGGGCAATCAGCCCCAGCATTTT.

The sample holds a few counts of this clone. The chain links TRBV5-1 to TRBJ1-2, with TRBD1 matching 9 bases. This CDR3 comprises 14 residues. The germline V gene has CDR1 SGHRS and CDR2 YFSETQ. V trimming: 5 bases; J trimming: 5 bases; junction bases outside the gene matches: 7. The CDR3 nucleotides are TGCGCCAGCAGGGATGACAGGGGGAGGTATGGCTACACCTTC. Its translation: CASRDDRGRYGYTF.